These T cell receptor beta chains were read from a single sample in a study of shared clonotypes between healthy human individuals. TCRdb keeps only in-frame clones here, not all; method: immunoSEQ multiplex PCR. The profile shows more than 450,000 clones, less than 85% of them singletons. Sequenced input: PBMCs. Source of these receptors: a woman aged 40 to 55 in good health. Some clones in this sample may be carry-over from other donors' samples. Each CDR3 is given with its conserved first and last residue. The D gene is left open where the match is weak. Size tells how often a clone was seen (once, few, many) or the class of an expanded clone, and some rows leave it out.

d_call: NA
v_call: TRBV29-1
j_call: TRBJ2-5
clone_size: NA
cdr3_nt: TGCAGCGTTGGGCTACCACAAGAGACCCAGTACTTC
cdr3_aa: CSVGLPQETQYF

d_call: NA
v_call: TRBV28
j_call: TRBJ2-1
clone_size: NA
cdr3_nt: TGTGCCAGCAGTTCTCCCTCCGGGGTCAATGAGCAGTTCTTC
cdr3_aa: CASSSPSGVNEQFF

d_call: NA
v_call: TRBV6-1
j_call: TRBJ2-7
clone_size: NA
cdr3_nt: TGTGCCAGCAGCTGGGGCCGCGAGCAGTACTTC
cdr3_aa: CASSWGREQYF

d_call: TRBD1
v_call: TRBV2
j_call: TRBJ1-3
clone_size: NA
cdr3_nt: TGTGCCAGCCACCTCCAGGGGGGTTCTGGAAACACCATATATTTT
cdr3_aa: CASHLQGGSGNTIYF

d_call: NA
v_call: TRBV19
j_call: TRBJ2-7
clone_size: NA
cdr3_nt: TGTGCCAGTAGTGTCGGCAGGGGTGCCTACGAGCAGTACTTC
cdr3_aa: CASSVGRGAYEQYF

d_call: TRBD2
v_call: TRBV7-9
j_call: TRBJ2-3
clone_size: few
cdr3_nt: TGTGCCAGCAGCTTGGGACTAGCGGACACAGATACGCAGTATTTT
cdr3_aa: CASSLGLADTDTQYF

d_call: NA
v_call: TRBV19
j_call: TRBJ1-5
clone_size: NA
cdr3_nt: TGTGCCAGTAGTATAGTGTTCCAGCCCCAGCATTTT
cdr3_aa: CASSIVFQPQHF

d_call: TRBD1
v_call: TRBV9
j_call: TRBJ1-1
clone_size: NA
cdr3_nt: TGTGCCAGCAGCCGGACAGGGGGAAGGGGGGCTGAGAACACTGAAGCTTTCTTT
cdr3_aa: CASSRTGGRGAENTEAFF

d_call: NA
v_call: TRBV25-1
j_call: TRBJ2-1
clone_size: NA
cdr3_nt: TGTGCCAGCTCCCCGAGAGAGTTCGAGCAGTTCTTC
cdr3_aa: CASSPREFEQFF

d_call: NA
v_call: TRBV4-2
j_call: TRBJ2-3
clone_size: NA
cdr3_nt: TGTGCCAGCAGCCAAGGCCGCCAGAATAGCGTATACACAGATACGCAGTATTTT
cdr3_aa: CASSQGRQNSVYTDTQYF

d_call: TRBD1
v_call: TRBV29-1
j_call: TRBJ1-5
clone_size: many
cdr3_nt: TGCAGCGATAGGGGGCTCAGTTTAGGTCAGCCCCAGCATTTT
cdr3_aa: CSDRGLSLGQPQHF

d_call: TRBD1
v_call: TRBV27
j_call: TRBJ2-1
clone_size: NA
cdr3_nt: TGTGCCAGCAGTTGGGGACAGGGCGGGAATGAGCAGTTCTTC
cdr3_aa: CASSWGQGGNEQFF

d_call: TRBD2
v_call: TRBV27
j_call: TRBJ2-7
clone_size: NA
cdr3_nt: TGTGCCAGCAGTTTATACTCACGGCTAGCGGGAAACGAGCAGTACTTC
cdr3_aa: CASSLYSRLAGNEQYF

d_call: TRBD2
v_call: TRBV25-1
j_call: TRBJ2-2
clone_size: NA
cdr3_nt: TGTGCCAGCAGTGTGGCGGGAGGGGACACCGGGGAGCTGTTTTTT
cdr3_aa: CASSVAGGDTGELFF

d_call: TRBD2
v_call: TRBV18
j_call: TRBJ2-7
clone_size: few
cdr3_nt: TGTGCCAGCTCGTCCGGGACTAGCGGGTACGAGCAGTACTTC
cdr3_aa: CASSSGTSGYEQYF

d_call: NA
v_call: TRBV6-5
j_call: TRBJ1-2
clone_size: NA
cdr3_nt: TGTGCCAGCAGTTACGCCGACTTTAATGGCTACACCTTC
cdr3_aa: CASSYADFNGYTF

d_call: NA
v_call: TRBV5-1
j_call: TRBJ2-1
clone_size: NA
cdr3_nt: TGCGCCAGCAGCTTGGCCGAGGAGGGGTACAATGAGCAGTTCTTC
cdr3_aa: CASSLAEEGYNEQFF

d_call: NA
v_call: TRBV28
j_call: TRBJ2-3
clone_size: NA
cdr3_nt: TGTGCCAGCAGTTTCCAGGGGAGTACAGATACGCAGTATTTT
cdr3_aa: CASSFQGSTDTQYF

d_call: NA
v_call: TRBV28
j_call: TRBJ1-5
clone_size: NA
cdr3_nt: TGTGCCAGCAGTTTTTCCCATCGCCGGGGGCTCGAGCCCCAGCATTTT
cdr3_aa: CASSFSHRRGLEPQHF

d_call: TRBD1
v_call: TRBV18
j_call: TRBJ1-3
clone_size: NA
cdr3_nt: TGTGCCAGCTCACCACGGGGGGACAGGGTCCTCGGCTTGACCCGAAACACCATATATTTT
cdr3_aa: CASSPRGDRVLGLTRNTIYF

d_call: NA
v_call: TRBV2
j_call: TRBJ2-7
clone_size: NA
cdr3_nt: TGTGCCAGCACCTACAGCTACGAGCAGTACTTC
cdr3_aa: CASTYSYEQYF

d_call: NA
v_call: TRBV19
j_call: TRBJ2-1
clone_size: NA
cdr3_nt: TGTGCCAGTAGTGGACTACAGGGACGTCTGGATGAGCAGTTCTTC
cdr3_aa: CASSGLQGRLDEQFF

d_call: TRBD2
v_call: TRBV2
j_call: TRBJ2-7
clone_size: NA
cdr3_nt: TGTGCCAGCGCGGGGGGTGTTCCCTACGAGCAGTACTTC
cdr3_aa: CASAGGVPYEQYF

d_call: NA
v_call: TRBV6-5
j_call: TRBJ2-3
clone_size: NA
cdr3_nt: TGTGCCAGCAGTTACGACATCACAGATACGCAGTATTTT
cdr3_aa: CASSYDITDTQYF

d_call: NA
v_call: TRBV7-2
j_call: TRBJ1-5
clone_size: NA
cdr3_nt: TGTGCCAGCAGCTTAGGGCCGAACAGTCTCAATCAGCCCCAGCATTTT
cdr3_aa: CASSLGPNSLNQPQHF

d_call: TRBD2
v_call: TRBV10-3
j_call: TRBJ2-1
clone_size: NA
cdr3_nt: TGTGCCATCAGACCTAGCGGGAGCGGGAATGAGCAGTTCTTC
cdr3_aa: CAIRPSGSGNEQFF